The next 18 T cell receptor beta chains were all read from a single sample in a study of blood T cell repertoires in COVID-19. The repertoire was sequenced with immunoSEQ multiplex PCR; TCRdb's copy has only in-frame clones and lacks some. The sample has approximately 150,000 clones, about 76% seen once. Material for sequencing was peripheral blood. The receptors originated from a human donor in a cohort sampled during active COVID-19.

The sample holds one count of this clone. This rearrangement joins TRBV7-9 to TRBJ1-3; D unclear. V lost 5 bases and J lost 3, with 17 bases in between. Germline CDR1 and CDR2: SEHNR and FQNEAQ (reference sequence). The length of the CDR3 is 16 residues. The CDR3 DNA reads TGTGCCAGCAGCGCCACGGAACAGTTCGTTGGAAACACCATATATTTT. As protein: CASSATEQFVGNTIYF. The entire variable domain, with the rest obtained from reference TRBV7-9 and TRBJ1-3, is as follows: DTGVSQNPRHKITKRGQNVTFRCDPISEHNRLYWYRQTLGQGPEFLTYFQNEAQLEKSRLLSDRFSAERPKGSFSTLEIQRTEQGDSAMYLCASSATEQFVGNTIYFGEGSWLTVV.

The chain uses TRBV7-2 and TRBJ1-4, with 7 bases lining up with TRBD1. The germline gives CDR1 SGHTA, CDR2 FQGNSA. With 5 bases clipped from V and 4 bases from J, the junction kept 10 bases outside the gene matches. The CDR3 spans 16 residues. The CDR3 spells CASSPRTGLSNEKLFF. In DNA form, the CDR3 reads TGTGCCAGCAGCCCCCGGACAGGCCTTAGTAATGAAAAACTGTTTTTT.

The rearrangement links TRBV28 to TRBJ1-4, with 10 bases lining up with TRBD1. The germline V gene has CDR1 MDHEN and CDR2 SYDVKM. CDR3 length equals 15 residues. V shed 5 bases and J 6 bases; nucleotides not matched to a gene: 6. CDR3: CASSPHGTGDEKLFF. The CDR3 bases are TGTGCCAGCAGTCCCCACGGGACAGGGGATGAAAAACTGTTTTTT.

The chain recombines TRBV5-6 with TRBJ2-6; D possibly corresponds to TRBD1 (6 bases). Germline values: CDR1 SGHDT, CDR2 YYEEEE. The CDR3 consists of 19 residues. V lost 4 bases, J lost 1 base, and 21 bases lay in between. DNA for the CDR3: TGTGCCAGCAGCCCTCGGGGCAGGGGAGATCCATCTGGGGCCAACGTCCTGACTTTC. As protein: CASSPRGRGDPSGANVLTF.

This clone was seen only a few times. The DNA for the CDR3 is TGTGCCAGCAGGGGGGACAGGGAGACAGATACGCAGTATTTT. Encoded protein: CASRGDRETDTQYF. This chain connects TRBV28 to TRBJ2-3, with 9 bases lining up with TRBD1. J lost 3 bases, V lost 6 bases, and 4 bases had no gene match. In germline, CDR1 is MDHEN, CDR2 SYDVKM. CDR3 length: 14 residues.

The chain joins TRBV7-2 to TRBJ2-5; TRBD2 might be the D (6 bases). This CDR3 is 13 amino acids long. Germline lookup yields CDR1 SGHTA and CDR2 FQGNSA. Trimming pared 1 base from V and 4 bases from J, leaving 7 bases between. In nucleotides, the CDR3 is TGTGCCAGCAGCTTAGTCGGGGGAGAGACCCAGTACTTC. This gives the protein CASSLVGGETQYF.

The chain links TRBV9 to TRBJ2-2; no clear D gene. The CDR3 runs to 16 residues. V dropped 0 bases and J dropped 1 base, with 10 bases sitting between them. Germline-derived CDR1 and CDR2 are SGDLS and YYNGEE. CDR3 sequence (DNA): TGTGCCAGCAGCGTAGGGTTAGCCCAGAACACCGGGGAGCTGTTTTTT. Its translation: CASSVGLAQNTGELFF.

The count of this clone is one. This sequence joins TRBV14 and TRBJ2-7; D perhaps matches TRBD2 (6 bases). This CDR3 region has 14 residues. Trimming left V 3 bases short and J 2 bases short, with 11 bases between. Germline CDR1 and CDR2: SGHDN and FVKESK. The CDR3 loop reads CASSQGSGPYEQYF. The CDR3 DNA follows: TGTGCCAGCAGCCAGGGTAGCGGTCCCTACGAGCAGTACTTC. The variable domain in full, completed from reference TRBV14 and TRBJ2-7, reads EAGVTQFPSHSVIEKGQTVTLRCDPISGHDNLYWYRRVMGKEIKFLLHFVKESKQDESGMPNNRFLAERTGGTYSTLKVQPAELEDSGVYFCASSQGSGPYEQYFGPGTRLTVT.

The J gene is TRBJ2-2, the V gene TRBV28, with 7 bases that match TRBD1. Trimming at V came to 6 bases and at J to 5 bases, leaving 6 bases not matched to a gene. CDR3 length: 14 residues. The V gene's germline CDR1 is MDHEN and CDR2 SYDVKM. CDR3 DNA sequence: TGTGCCAGCAGGCCCGACAGGGTGACCGGGGAGCTGTTTTTT. Its translation: CASRPDRVTGELFF. Full variable domain (missing parts from reference TRBV28 and TRBJ2-2): DVKVTQSSRYLVKRTGEKVFLECVQDMDHENMFWYRQDPGLGLRLIYFSYDVKMKEKGDIPEGYSVSREKKERFSLILESASTNQTSMYLCASRPDRVTGELFFGEGSRLTVL.

This clone was seen a handful of times. The V and J genes are TRBV7-6 and TRBJ2-1; maybe TRBD2 (7 bases). The V and J ends lost 3 bases and 3 bases respectively, with 12 bases between them. CDR3 length: 15 residues. Germline-derived CDR1 and CDR2 are SGHVS and FNYEAQ. The CDR3 bases are TGTGCCAGCAGCTTGGGAGGGGGGTACTACAATGAGCAGTTCTTC. Its protein is CASSLGGGYYNEQFF.

This clone was seen just once. The rearrangement uses TRBV5-4 and TRBJ2-1; 7 bases line up with TRBD2. The CDR3 sequence is 16 residues long. Germline trimming cut 0 bases from V and 9 bases from J; bases unmatched to any gene: 12. Germline-derived CDR1 and CDR2 are SGHNT and YYREEE (reference sequence). The CDR3 DNA follows: TGTGCCAGCAGCTTGGGGGTCTGGCGGGAGATTGTTGAGCAGTTCTTC. It yields the protein CASSLGVWREIVEQFF.

The chain joins TRBV7-9 to TRBJ2-7, with 13 positions matching TRBD2. The CDR3 totals 18 residues. Germline values: CDR1 SEHNR, CDR2 FQNEAQ (reference sequence). The J segment lost 2 bases and the V segment lost 4 bases, leaving 11 bases of the junction unmatched. The CDR3 sequence is CASSSGTGTSGDPYEQYF. The DNA of the CDR3 is TGTGCCAGCAGCTCCGGTACCGGGACTAGCGGGGACCCCTACGAGCAGTACTTC.

This rearrangement joins TRBV4-3 to TRBJ2-7; 9 bases match TRBD1. This CDR3 comprises 16 residues. Trimming removed 1 base from V and 3 bases from J; junction bases left unmatched: 7. From germline, CDR1 is LGHNA and CDR2 YSLEER. The CDR3 nucleotides read TGCGCCAGCAGCCAAGCACTGGGACAGGGCCGCTACGAGCAGTACTTC. This codes for CASSQALGQGRYEQYF.

This chain uses TRBV21-1 with TRBJ1-2. TRBV21-1 is recorded as a pseudogene. The CDR3 is 14 amino acids. Written as DNA, the CDR3 is TGTGCCAGCAGCCTCCGGGGTGGGGGGGTGAAGCACACCTTC. This gives the protein CASSLRGGGVKHTF.

The chain combines TRBV4-1 with TRBJ1-4; 10 nucleotides agree with TRBD1. Germline V CDR1 and CDR2: MGHRA, YSYEKL. CDR3 length: 19 residues. The V and J ends lost 3 bases and 4 bases, in that order; junction bases with no gene match: 14. CDR3 coding DNA: TGCGCCAGCAGCCATCATGGAAGGGACAGGGGATGGGGTAATGAAAAACTGTTTTTT. It specifies CASSHHGRDRGWGNEKLFF.

This clone was detected only a few times. CDR3 region: CASSLVPPGGLVEQYF. The CDR3 DNA reads as TGTGCCAGCAGCTTAGTTCCTCCGGGAGGTTTGGTCGAGCAGTACTTC. V is TRBV7-2 and J is TRBJ2-7, with TRBD2 matching over 7 bases. There are 16 residues in the CDR3. The V and J ends lost 1 base and 6 bases, in that order; junction bases with no gene match: 12. Germline V gene lookup returns CDR1 SGHTA and CDR2 FQGNSA.

The V and J genes are TRBV4-1 and TRBJ2-5, with 8 bases identical to TRBD2. Germline V gene lookup returns CDR1 MGHRA and CDR2 YSYEKL. This CDR3 has 15 residues. The ends lost 0 bases at V and 5 bases at J; junction bases unmatched: 5. The CDR3 nucleotides read TGCGCCAGCAGCCAAGAGAAGCGGGAGAGGGAGACCCAGTACTTC. Amino acid sequence: CASSQEKRERETQYF.

Written as DNA, the CDR3 is TGTGCCAGCAACAGCGGGAGCCCCACAGATACGCAGTATTTT. Encoded protein: CASNSGSPTDTQYF. This chain uses TRBV7-3 with TRBJ2-3; 8 bases line up with TRBD2. The J segment lost 2 bases and the V segment lost 7 bases, leaving 5 bases of the junction unmatched. This CDR3 comprises 14 residues. CDR1 SGHTA and CDR2 FQGTGA come from the germline V gene.